The clone carrying this T cell receptor beta chain was counted between two and nine times. Its antigen is not identified. One entry per CDR3 protein results from TCRdb running MiXCR on the RT-PCR reads. The sample yields hundreds of thousands of distinct CDR3 sequences, approximately 12% seen once. The CDR3 runs to 16 residues. CDR1 and CDR2 (germline): SEHNR, FQNEAQ (reference sequence). J gave up 4 bases and V 2 bases, and 6 bases lay outside the gene matches. This record comes from a study of response to subunit inactivated influenza vaccine. Study-level results: Authors suggested seasonal influenza vaccinations each recruit few new T cells.

The sample in question was PBMCs from blood, obtained on the day of vaccination. The chain joins TRBV7-9 to TRBJ2-2, with 8 bases matching TRBD1. The sequence derives from a man aged 45-60 years who received an inactivated influenza vaccine. CDR3: CASSLIGQGSTGELFF. The CDR3 DNA reads TGTGCCAGCAGCTTAATTGGACAGGGTAGCACCGGGGAGCTGTTTTTT.